A selection of T cell receptor beta chains follows, all from one sample in a study of cytomegalovirus exposure and HLA in healthy donors. The method was immunoSEQ multiplex PCR; TCRdb's version includes in-frame clones alone and lacks a portion of them. The sample carries over 150,000 clones, about 84% recorded once. The specimen sequenced was PBMCs. The receptors shown here come from a man younger than 35 in good health and CMV-seronegative. CDR3s include the opening cysteine and the closing phenylalanine or tryptophan. Each record gives: clone size, V gene, J gene, D gene, CDR3 protein, CDR3 DNA. A D gene is named only where the DNA matches it firmly. Clone size appears in some rows only: once, few, many, or a class for an expanded clone.

few	TRBV5-1	TRBJ2-7	NA	CASSLGQQTYEQYF	TGCGCCAGCAGCTTGGGGCAACAAACCTACGAGCAGTACTTC
NA	TRBV7-8	TRBJ2-2	NA	CASSVGQMTGELFF	TGTGCCAGCAGCGTAGGACAAATGACCGGGGAGCTGTTTTTT
few	TRBV27	TRBJ1-1	NA	CASSSGYTEAFF	TGTGCCAGCAGCTCAGGGTATACTGAAGCTTTCTTT
NA	TRBV30	TRBJ2-7	NA	CAWSDTSYEQYF	TGTGCCTGGAGTGATACTAGTTACGAGCAGTACTTC
NA	TRBV13	TRBJ1-6	TRBD1	CASSSGQGGISYNSPLHF	TGTGCCAGCAGCTCGGGGCAGGGGGGAATCTCCTATAATTCACCCCTCCACTTT
NA	TRBV4-1	TRBJ2-3	NA	CASSQEMGATDTQYF	TGCGCCAGCAGCCAAGAAATGGGAGCCACAGATACGCAGTATTTT
many	TRBV19	TRBJ2-1	TRBD1	CASSMGGQGSDEQFF	TGTGCCAGTAGTATGGGAGGACAGGGTAGCGATGAGCAGTTCTTC
NA	TRBV11-2	TRBJ2-5	NA	CASSLSEETQYF	TGTGCCAGCAGCTTAAGCGAAGAGACCCAGTACTTC
NA	TRBV19	TRBJ2-7	TRBD1	CARPDREYEQYF	TGTGCCAGGCCCGACAGGGAGTACGAGCAGTACTTC
NA	TRBV19	TRBJ1-2	NA	CASSEDDPGHKFYGYTF	TGTGCCAGTAGTGAGGACGATCCGGGACATAAGTTTTATGGCTACACCTTC
NA	TRBV5-1	TRBJ2-1	TRBD2	CASSWTSGRRYRRSYNEQFF	TGCGCCAGCAGCTGGACTAGCGGGAGAAGGTATAGACGCTCCTACAATGAGCAGTTCTTC
NA	TRBV4-1	TRBJ1-4	TRBD1	CASSHRTGGATNEKLFF	TGCGCCAGCAGCCACCGGACAGGGGGCGCGACTAATGAAAAACTGTTTTTT
few	TRBV18	TRBJ1-2	NA	CASSPLPGQPDYGYTF	TGTGCCAGCTCACCACTTCCCGGACAGCCAGACTATGGCTACACCTTC
NA	TRBV9	TRBJ2-7	TRBD2	CASSVGTSGIYEQYF	TGTGCCAGCAGCGTAGGGACTAGCGGAATCTACGAGCAGTACTTC
NA	TRBV18	TRBJ2-7	TRBD1	CASSPPVTGGMGEQYF	TGTGCCAGCTCACCACCGGTGACAGGGGGAATGGGGGAGCAGTACTTC
NA	TRBV29-1	TRBJ2-7	NA	CSVEGRDSYEQYF	TGCAGCGTTGAGGGCAGGGACTCCTACGAGCAGTACTTC
NA	TRBV14	TRBJ2-7	TRBD2	CASSPKGGSTYEQYF	TGTGCCAGCAGCCCGAAAGGCGGGAGTACCTACGAGCAGTACTTC
once	TRBV27	TRBJ1-5	NA	CASSLTGSNQPQHF	TGTGCCAGCAGCTTGACGGGTAGCAATCAGCCCCAGCATTTT
NA	TRBV14	TRBJ2-2	NA	CASSQGGRPGELFF	TGTGCCAGCAGCCAAGGAGGGAGGCCCGGGGAGCTGTTTTTT
NA	TRBV2	TRBJ1-6	TRBD1	CASSTTSGGIRSPLHF	TGTGCCAGCAGTACTACCTCAGGGGGCATTAGATCACCCCTCCACTTT
NA	TRBV19	TRBJ1-1	NA	CASSLESGFTEAFF	TGTGCCAGTAGCCTCGAGTCAGGGTTTACTGAAGCTTTCTTT
NA	TRBV10-2	TRBJ2-1	NA	CATLLTNYNEQFF	TGCGCCACCCTTCTGACTAACTACAATGAGCAGTTCTTC
NA	TRBV7-2	TRBJ2-4	TRBD2	CASSLVGTSGTKNIQYF	TGTGCCAGCAGCTTAGTCGGGACTAGCGGGACCAAAAACATTCAGTACTTC
NA	TRBV7-8	TRBJ1-1	NA	CASSLGVGAQGRTEAFF	TGTGCCAGCAGCTTAGGAGTTGGTGCACAGGGACGGACTGAAGCTTTCTTT
NA	TRBV5-1	TRBJ1-1	NA	CASSLADRSTEAFF	TGCGCCAGCAGCTTGGCCGACAGATCCACTGAAGCTTTCTTT
NA	TRBV27	TRBJ2-5	TRBD2	CASSLGQLAGGKKETQYF	TGTGCCAGCAGTTTGGGACAACTAGCGGGGGGGAAAAAAGAGACCCAGTACTTC
NA	TRBV5-6	TRBJ1-1	TRBD1	CASSLGQGEAFF	TGTGCCAGCAGCTTGGGACAGGGTGAAGCTTTCTTT
NA	TRBV9	TRBJ2-6	TRBD2	CASSVSGALSGANVLTF	TGTGCCAGCAGCGTAAGCGGGGCACTCTCTGGGGCCAACGTCCTGACTTTC
NA	TRBV5-1	TRBJ2-3	TRBD2	CASSFAGEWTDTQYF	TGCGCCAGCAGCTTCGCGGGAGAGTGGACAGATACGCAGTATTTT
NA	TRBV27	TRBJ2-5	TRBD2	CASSFYKASGYQETQYF	TGTGCCAGCAGTTTTTATAAGGCTAGCGGGTACCAAGAGACCCAGTACTTC
once	TRBV7-6	TRBJ2-7	TRBD2	CASSRSGAGGHEQYF	TGTGCCAGCAGCCGCAGTGGGGCGGGGGGGCACGAGCAGTACTTC
NA	TRBV5-1	TRBJ1-3	NA	CASSGGVSGNTIYF	TGCGCCAGCAGCGGGGGGGTCTCTGGAAACACCATATATTTT
NA	TRBV9	TRBJ2-3	NA	CASSKNTDTQYF	TGTGCCAGCAGCAAAAACACGGATACGCAGTATTTT
NA	TRBV7-9	TRBJ1-1	TRBD1	CASSPGQGSGLPATEAFF	TGTGCCAGCAGCCCTGGACAGGGTTCGGGGCTGCCGGCCACTGAAGCTTTCTTT
NA	TRBV18	TRBJ2-2	NA	CASSPGTGNTGELFF	TGTGCCAGCTCACCAGGGACTGGGAACACCGGGGAGCTGTTTTTT
NA	TRBV27	TRBJ1-1	TRBD1	CASSTLDRVGPEAFF	TGTGCCAGCAGTACACTGGACAGGGTTGGACCTGAAGCTTTCTTT
NA	TRBV7-9	TRBJ2-2	NA	CASTTDLARNTGELFF	TGTGCCAGCACCACCGATCTAGCGAGGAACACCGGGGAGCTGTTTTTT
NA	TRBV5-6	TRBJ1-5	NA	CASSLYTGQKDSNQPQHF	TGTGCCAGCAGCTTGTACACGGGACAAAAAGATAGCAATCAGCCCCAGCATTTT
NA	TRBV21-1	TRBJ2-7	NA	CASRNPGTGDYEQYF	TGTGCCAGCAGGAACCCCGGGACAGGGGACTACGAGCAGTACTTC
NA	TRBV7-6	TRBJ2-5	NA	CASSQQGPPGETQYF	TGTGCCAGCAGCCAACAGGGTCCGCCCGGGGAGACCCAGTACTTC
NA	TRBV5-1	TRBJ2-3	TRBD2	CASSFSGLGVTDTQYF	TGCGCCAGCAGCTTTTCCGGACTAGGGGTGACAGATACGCAGTATTTT
NA	TRBV7-9	TRBJ1-5	NA	CASSFAAAPTTAQHF	TGTGCCAGCAGCTTTGCAGCCGCCCCAACCACAGCCCAGCATTTT
NA	TRBV18	TRBJ2-7	TRBD1	CASSPSTGGLYEQYF	TGTGCCAGCTCACCAAGCACAGGGGGATTGTACGAGCAGTACTTC
NA	TRBV14	TRBJ2-6	NA	CASRMKAGEPLPSGANVLTF	TGTGCCAGCAGGATGAAGGCAGGGGAACCCCTCCCCTCTGGGGCCAACGTCCTGACTTTC